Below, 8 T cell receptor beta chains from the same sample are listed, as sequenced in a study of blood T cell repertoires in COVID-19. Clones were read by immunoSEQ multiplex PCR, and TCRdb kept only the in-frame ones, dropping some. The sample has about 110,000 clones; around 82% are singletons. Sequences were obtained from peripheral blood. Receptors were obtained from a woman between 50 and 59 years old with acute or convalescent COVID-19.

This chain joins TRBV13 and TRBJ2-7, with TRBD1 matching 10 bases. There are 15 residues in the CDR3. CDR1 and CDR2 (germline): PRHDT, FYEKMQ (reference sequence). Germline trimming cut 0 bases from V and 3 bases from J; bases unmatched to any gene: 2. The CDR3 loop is CASSLGRTGGYEQYF. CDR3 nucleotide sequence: TGTGCCAGCAGCTTAGGCAGGACAGGGGGCTACGAGCAGTACTTC.

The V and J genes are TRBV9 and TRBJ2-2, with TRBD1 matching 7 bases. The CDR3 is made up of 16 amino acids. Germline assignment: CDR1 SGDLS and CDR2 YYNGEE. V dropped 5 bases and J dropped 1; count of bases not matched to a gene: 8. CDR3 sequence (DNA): TGTGCCAGCAGGGCCCGAGACAGGGAGAACACCGGGGAGCTGTTTTTT. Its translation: CASRARDRENTGELFF.

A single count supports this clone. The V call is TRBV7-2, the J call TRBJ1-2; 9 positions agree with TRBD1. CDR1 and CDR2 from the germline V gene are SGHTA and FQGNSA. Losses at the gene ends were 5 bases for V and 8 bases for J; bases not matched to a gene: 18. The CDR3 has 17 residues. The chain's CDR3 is CASSPTTNPGQGGGYTF. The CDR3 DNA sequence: TGTGCCAGCAGCCCCACAACGAATCCGGGACAGGGAGGAGGCTACACCTTC.

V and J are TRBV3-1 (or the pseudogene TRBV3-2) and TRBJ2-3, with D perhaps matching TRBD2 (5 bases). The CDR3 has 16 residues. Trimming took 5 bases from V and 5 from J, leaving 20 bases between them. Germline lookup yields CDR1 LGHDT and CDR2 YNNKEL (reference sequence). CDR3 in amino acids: CASSTHRALAGDTQYF. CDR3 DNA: TGTGCCAGCAGCACTCATCGGGCCCTAGCCGGAGATACGCAGTATTTT.

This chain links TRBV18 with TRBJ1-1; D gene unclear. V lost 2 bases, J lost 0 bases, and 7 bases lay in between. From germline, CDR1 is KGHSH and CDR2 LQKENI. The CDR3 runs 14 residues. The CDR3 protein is CASSPTAMNTEAFF. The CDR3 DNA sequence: TGTGCCAGCTCACCAACAGCCATGAACACTGAAGCTTTCTTT.

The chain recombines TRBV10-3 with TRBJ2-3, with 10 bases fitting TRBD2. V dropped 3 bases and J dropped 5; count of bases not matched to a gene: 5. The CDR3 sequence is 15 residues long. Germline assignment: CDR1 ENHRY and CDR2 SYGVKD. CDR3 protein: CAISDQSGGGDTQYF. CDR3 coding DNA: TGTGCCATCAGTGATCAAAGCGGGGGGGGAGATACGCAGTATTTT.

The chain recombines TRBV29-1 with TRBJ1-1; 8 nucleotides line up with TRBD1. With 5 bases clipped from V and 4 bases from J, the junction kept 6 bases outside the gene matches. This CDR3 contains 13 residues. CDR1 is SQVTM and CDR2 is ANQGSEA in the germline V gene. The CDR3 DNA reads TGCAGCGTTAAGACAGGGGTGAGCACTGAAGCTTTCTTT. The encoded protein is CSVKTGVSTEAFF.

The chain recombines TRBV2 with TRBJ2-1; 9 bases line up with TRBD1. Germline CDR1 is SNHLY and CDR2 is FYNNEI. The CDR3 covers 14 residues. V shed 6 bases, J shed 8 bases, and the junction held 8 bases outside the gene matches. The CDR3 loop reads CASSPGQGTYEQFF. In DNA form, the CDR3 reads TGTGCCAGCAGCCCGGGACAGGGCACCTATGAGCAGTTCTTC.